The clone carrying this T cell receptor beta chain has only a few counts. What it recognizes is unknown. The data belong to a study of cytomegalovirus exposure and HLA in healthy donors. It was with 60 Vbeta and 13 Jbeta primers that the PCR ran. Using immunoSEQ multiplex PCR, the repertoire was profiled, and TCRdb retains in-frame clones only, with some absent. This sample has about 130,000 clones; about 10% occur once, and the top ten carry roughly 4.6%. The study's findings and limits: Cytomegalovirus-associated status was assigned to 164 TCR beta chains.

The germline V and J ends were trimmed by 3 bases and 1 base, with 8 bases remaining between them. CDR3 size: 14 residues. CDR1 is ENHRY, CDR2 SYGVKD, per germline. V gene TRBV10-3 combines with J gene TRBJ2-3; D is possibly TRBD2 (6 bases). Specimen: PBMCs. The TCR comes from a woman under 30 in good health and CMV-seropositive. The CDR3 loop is CAISDGEGTDTQYF. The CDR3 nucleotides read TGTGCCATCAGTGATGGGGAGGGCACAGATACGCAGTATTTT.